This record looks at one TCR beta chain sequence and its context. What it recognizes is unknown. As handled by the study authors: For the immunoSEQ data, sequences were junction-only without quality scores, so filtering differed. TCRdb's copy holds only in-frame clones and misses some; the assay was immunoSEQ multiplex PCR. D and trimming were read from the DNA, whereas the V and J calls and clone size are those reported in that table. The data contain around 2.5 million clones, approximately 93% of them seen just once; the ten biggest clones take up 0.36%. V lost 2 bases to trimming and J lost 5 bases, with 13 bases between them. Germline CDR1 KGHSH, CDR2 LQKENI. The length of the CDR3 is 15 residues. This record belongs to a study of shared clonotypes between healthy human individuals. Study-wide results and caveats: Researchers sampled blood only, noting tissue repertoires likely differ. It was the few donors that limited the genetic and exposure-history diversity represented.

What was sequenced was naive CD4+ T cells from PBMCs. Regarding subset: CD45RA+ positively selected. The chain couples TRBV18 to TRBJ1-5, with TRBD1 as a possible D gene (6 bases). The TCR was taken from a man younger than 35 in good health. Some clones in this sample may be carry-over from other donors' samples. CDR3 sequence: CASSPGTLTDQPQHF. DNA of the CDR3: TGTGCCAGCTCACCAGGGACACTCACGGATCAGCCCCAGCATTTT.